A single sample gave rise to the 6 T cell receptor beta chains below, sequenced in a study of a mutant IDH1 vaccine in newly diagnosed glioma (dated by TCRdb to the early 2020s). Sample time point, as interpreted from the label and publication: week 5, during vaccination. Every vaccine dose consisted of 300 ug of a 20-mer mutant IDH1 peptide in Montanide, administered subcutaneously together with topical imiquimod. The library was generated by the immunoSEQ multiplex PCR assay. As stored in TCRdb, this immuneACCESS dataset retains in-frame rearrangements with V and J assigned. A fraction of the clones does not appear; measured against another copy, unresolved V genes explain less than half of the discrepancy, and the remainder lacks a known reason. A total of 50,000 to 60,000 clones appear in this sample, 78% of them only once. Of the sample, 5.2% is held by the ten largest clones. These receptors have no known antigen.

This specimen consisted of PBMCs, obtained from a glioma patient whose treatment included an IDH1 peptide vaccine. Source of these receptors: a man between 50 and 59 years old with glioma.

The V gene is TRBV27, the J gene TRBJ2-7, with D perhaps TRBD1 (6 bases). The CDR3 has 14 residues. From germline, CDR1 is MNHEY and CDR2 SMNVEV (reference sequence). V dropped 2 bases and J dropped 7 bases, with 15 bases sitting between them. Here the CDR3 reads CASSLERPRGEQYF. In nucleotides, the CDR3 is TGTGCCAGCAGTTTAGAGAGGCCTAGGGGGGAGCAGTACTTC.

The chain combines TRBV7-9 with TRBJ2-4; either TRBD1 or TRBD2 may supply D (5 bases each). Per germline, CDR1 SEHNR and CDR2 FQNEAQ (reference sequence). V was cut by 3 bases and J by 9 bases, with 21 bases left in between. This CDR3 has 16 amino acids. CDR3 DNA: TGTGCCAGCAGCTTCCCGACGGGACGGAAGAGGACCATTCAGTACTTC. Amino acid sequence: CASSFPTGRKRTIQYF.

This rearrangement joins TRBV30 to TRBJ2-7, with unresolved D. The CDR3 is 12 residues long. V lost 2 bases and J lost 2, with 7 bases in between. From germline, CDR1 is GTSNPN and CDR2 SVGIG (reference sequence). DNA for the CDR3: TGTGCCTGGAGTCCGCGCCCCTACGAGCAGTACTTC. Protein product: CAWSPRPYEQYF.

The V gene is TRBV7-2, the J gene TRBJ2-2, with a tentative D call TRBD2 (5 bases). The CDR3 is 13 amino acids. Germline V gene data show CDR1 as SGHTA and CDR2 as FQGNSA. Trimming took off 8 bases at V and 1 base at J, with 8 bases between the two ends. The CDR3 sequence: CASGRGNTGELFF. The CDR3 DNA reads TGTGCCAGCGGCCGGGGGAACACCGGGGAGCTGTTTTTT. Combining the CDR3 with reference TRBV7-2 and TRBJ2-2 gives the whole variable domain GAGVSQSPSNKVTEKGKDVELRCDPISGHTALYWYRQSLGQGLEFLIYFQGNSAPDKSGLPSDRFSAERTGGSVSTLTIQRTQQEDSAVYLCASGRGNTGELFFGEGSRLTVL.

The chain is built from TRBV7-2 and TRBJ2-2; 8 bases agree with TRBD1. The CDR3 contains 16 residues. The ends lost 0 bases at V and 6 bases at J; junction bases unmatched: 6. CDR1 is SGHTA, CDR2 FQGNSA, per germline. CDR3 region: CASSLAQGAGAGELFF. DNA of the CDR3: TGTGCCAGCAGCTTAGCCCAGGGGGCGGGTGCCGGGGAGCTGTTTTTT.

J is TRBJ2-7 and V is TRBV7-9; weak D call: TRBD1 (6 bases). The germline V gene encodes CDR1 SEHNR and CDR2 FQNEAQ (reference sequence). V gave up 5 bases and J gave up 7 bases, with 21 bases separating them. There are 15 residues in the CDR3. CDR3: CASSPAATRGREQYF. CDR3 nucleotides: TGTGCCAGCAGCCCCGCGGCCACCAGGGGCCGGGAGCAGTACTTC. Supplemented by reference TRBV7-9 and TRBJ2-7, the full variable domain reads DTGVSQNPRHKITKRGQNVTFRCDPISEHNRLYWYRQTLGQGPEFLTYFQNEAQLEKSRLLSDRFSAERPKGSFSTLEIQRTEQGDSAMYLCASSPAATRGREQYFGPGTRLTVT.